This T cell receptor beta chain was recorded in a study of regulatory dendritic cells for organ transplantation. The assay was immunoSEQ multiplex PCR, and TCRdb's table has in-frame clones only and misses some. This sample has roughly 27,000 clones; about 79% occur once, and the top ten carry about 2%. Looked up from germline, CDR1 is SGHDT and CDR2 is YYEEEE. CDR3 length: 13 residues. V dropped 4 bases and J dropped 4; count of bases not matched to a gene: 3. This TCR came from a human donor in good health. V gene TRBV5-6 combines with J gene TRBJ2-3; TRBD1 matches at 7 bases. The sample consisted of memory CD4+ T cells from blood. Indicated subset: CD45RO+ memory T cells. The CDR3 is CASSTTGSDTQYF. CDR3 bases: TGTGCCAGCAGCACGACAGGGTCAGATACGCAGTATTTT. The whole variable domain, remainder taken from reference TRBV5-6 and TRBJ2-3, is DAGVTQSPTHLIKTRGQQVTLRCSPKSGHDTVSWYQQALGQGPQFIFQYYEEEERQRGNFPDRFSGHQFPNYSSELNVNALLLGDSALYLCASSTTGSDTQYFGPGTRLTVL.